The present entry profiles one T cell receptor (beta chain) with its context. The CDR3 totals 14 residues. Germline lookup yields CDR1 LNHDA and CDR2 SQIVND (reference sequence). V lost 5 bases and J lost 5; bases outside the gene matches: 5. Repertoires were generated with immunoSEQ multiplex PCR, while TCRdb's copy carries only in-frame clones and drops some. Here the sample spans roughly 180,000 clones, more than 75% being singletons. These data originate in a study of blood T cell repertoires in COVID-19. Across the study: The United States, Italy and Spain supplied acute and convalescent COVID-19 samples.

Sequenced sample: peripheral blood. The clonotype originates from a woman between 45 and 65 years old with COVID-19, enrolled during active disease. The chain links TRBV19 to TRBJ1-4, with TRBD1 matching over 7 bases. The CDR3 loop is CASSPGTANEKLFF. In DNA, the CDR3 is TGTGCCAGTAGTCCCGGGACAGCAAATGAAAAACTGTTTTTT.